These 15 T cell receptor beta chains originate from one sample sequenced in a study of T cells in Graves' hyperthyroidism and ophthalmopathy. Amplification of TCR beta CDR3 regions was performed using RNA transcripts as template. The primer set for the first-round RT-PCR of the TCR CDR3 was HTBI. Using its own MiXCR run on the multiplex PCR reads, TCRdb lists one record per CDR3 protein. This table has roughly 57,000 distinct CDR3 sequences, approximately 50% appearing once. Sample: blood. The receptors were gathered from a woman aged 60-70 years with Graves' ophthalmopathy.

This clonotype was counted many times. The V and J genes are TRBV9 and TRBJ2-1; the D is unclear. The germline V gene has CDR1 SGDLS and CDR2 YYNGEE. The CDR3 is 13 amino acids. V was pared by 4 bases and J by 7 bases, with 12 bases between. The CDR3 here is CASSPYSGNEQFF. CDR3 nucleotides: TGTGCCAGCAGCCCCTATTCTGGGAATGAGCAGTTCTTC.

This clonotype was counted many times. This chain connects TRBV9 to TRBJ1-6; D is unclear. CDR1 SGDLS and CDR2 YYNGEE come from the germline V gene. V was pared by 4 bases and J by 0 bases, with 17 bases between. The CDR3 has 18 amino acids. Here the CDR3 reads CASSPDGQFRSYNSPLHF. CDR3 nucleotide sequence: TGTGCCAGCAGCCCAGACGGGCAGTTTCGCTCCTATAATTCACCCCTCCACTTT. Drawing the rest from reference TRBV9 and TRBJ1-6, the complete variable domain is DSGVTQTPKHLITATGQRVTLRCSPRSGDLSVYWYQQSLDQGLQFLIQYYNGEERAKGNILERFSAQQFPDLHSELNLSSLELGDSALYFCASSPDGQFRSYNSPLHFGNGTRLTVT.

The CDR3 region is CASSLGGPTSGNTF. CDR3 sequence (DNA): TGTGCCAGCAGCTTGGGGGGGCCCACTTCTGGAAACACCTTC. The chain links TRBV5-4 to TRBJ1-2; the D gene is possibly TRBD1 (6 bases). The germline CDR1 and CDR2 sequences are SGHNT and YYREEE (reference sequence). This CDR3 spans 14 amino acids. V was pared by 0 bases and J by 12 bases, with 18 bases between.

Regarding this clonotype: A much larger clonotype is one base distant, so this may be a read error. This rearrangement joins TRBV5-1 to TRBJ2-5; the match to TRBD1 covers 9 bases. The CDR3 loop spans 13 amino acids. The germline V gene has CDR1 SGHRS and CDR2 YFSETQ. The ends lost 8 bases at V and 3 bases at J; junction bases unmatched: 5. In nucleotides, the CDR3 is TGCGCCAGTAGGGACAGGGCTGAAGAGACCCAGTACTTC. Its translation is CASRDRAEETQYF.

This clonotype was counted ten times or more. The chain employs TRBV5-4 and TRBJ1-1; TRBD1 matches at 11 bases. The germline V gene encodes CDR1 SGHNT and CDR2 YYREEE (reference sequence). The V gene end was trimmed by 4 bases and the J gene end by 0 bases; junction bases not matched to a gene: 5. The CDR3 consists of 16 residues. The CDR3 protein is CASSPRTGGMNTEAFF. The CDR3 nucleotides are TGTGCCAGCAGCCCAAGGACAGGGGGCATGAACACTGAAGCTTTCTTT.

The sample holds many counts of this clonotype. CDR3 protein: CASSQDPGAYEQYF. The CDR3 nucleotides are TGCGCCAGCAGCCAAGATCCAGGAGCCTACGAGCAGTACTTC. This chain uses TRBV4-3 with TRBJ2-7; D ambiguous. CDR3 size: 14 residues. Germline CDR1 LGHNA, CDR2 YSLEER. Trimming removed 0 bases at V and 2 bases at J, with 8 bases between.

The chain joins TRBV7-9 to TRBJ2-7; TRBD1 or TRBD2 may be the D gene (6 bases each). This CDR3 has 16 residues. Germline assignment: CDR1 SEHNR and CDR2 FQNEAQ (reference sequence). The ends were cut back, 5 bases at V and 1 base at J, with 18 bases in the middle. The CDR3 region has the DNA TGTGCCAGCAGCAAGGGGGGCAGGGAAGGTTCCTACGAGCAGTACTTC. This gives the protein CASSKGGREGSYEQYF.

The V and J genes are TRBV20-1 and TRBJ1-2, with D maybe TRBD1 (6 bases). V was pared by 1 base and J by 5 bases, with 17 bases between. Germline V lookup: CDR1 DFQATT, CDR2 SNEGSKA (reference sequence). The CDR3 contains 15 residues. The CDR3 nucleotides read TGCAGTGCTAGAGTCCCGGCGGGGGCCTCTTATGGCTACACCTTC. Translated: CSARVPAGASYGYTF.

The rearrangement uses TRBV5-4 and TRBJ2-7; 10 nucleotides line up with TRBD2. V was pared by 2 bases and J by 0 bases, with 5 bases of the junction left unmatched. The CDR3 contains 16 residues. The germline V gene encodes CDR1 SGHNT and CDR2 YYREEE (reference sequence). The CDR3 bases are TGTGCCAGCAGCTTTAGCGGGAGGTGGTACTCCTACGAGCAGTACTTC. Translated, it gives CASSFSGRWYSYEQYF.

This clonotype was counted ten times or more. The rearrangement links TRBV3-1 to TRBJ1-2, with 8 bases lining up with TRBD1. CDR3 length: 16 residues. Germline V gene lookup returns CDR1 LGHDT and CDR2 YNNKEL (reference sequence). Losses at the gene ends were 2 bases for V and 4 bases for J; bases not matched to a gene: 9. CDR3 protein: CASSQPQGQGSYGYTF. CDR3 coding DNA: TGTGCCAGCAGCCAACCCCAAGGACAGGGAAGCTATGGCTACACCTTC.

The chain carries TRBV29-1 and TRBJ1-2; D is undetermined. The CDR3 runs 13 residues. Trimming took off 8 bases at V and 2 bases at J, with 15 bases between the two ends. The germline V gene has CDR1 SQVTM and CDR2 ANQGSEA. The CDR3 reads CSLLEAANYGYTF. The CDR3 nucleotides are TGCAGCCTTCTAGAGGCGGCCAACTATGGCTACACCTTC.

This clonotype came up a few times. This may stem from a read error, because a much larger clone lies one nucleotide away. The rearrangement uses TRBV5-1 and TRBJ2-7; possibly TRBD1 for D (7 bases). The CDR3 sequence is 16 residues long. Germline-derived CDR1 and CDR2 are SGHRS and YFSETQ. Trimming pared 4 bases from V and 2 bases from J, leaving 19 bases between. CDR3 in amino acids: CASSPLQGGGAYEQYF. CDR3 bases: TGCGCCAGCAGCCCACTCCAGGGGGGAGGCGCCTACGAGCAGTACTTC.

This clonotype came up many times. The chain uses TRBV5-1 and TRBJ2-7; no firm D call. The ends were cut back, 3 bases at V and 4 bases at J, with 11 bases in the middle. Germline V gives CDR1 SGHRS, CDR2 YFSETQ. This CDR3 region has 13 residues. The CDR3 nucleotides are TGCGCCAGCAGCTACGACACCCCTTACGAGCAGTACTTC. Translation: CASSYDTPYEQYF.

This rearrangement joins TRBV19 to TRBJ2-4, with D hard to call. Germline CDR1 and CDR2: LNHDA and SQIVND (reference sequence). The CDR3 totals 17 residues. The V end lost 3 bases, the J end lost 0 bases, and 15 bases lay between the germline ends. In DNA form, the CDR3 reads TGTGCCAGTAGTATTGTTGGCGGATCTTTAGCCAAAAACATTCAGTACTTC. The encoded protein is CASSIVGGSLAKNIQYF.

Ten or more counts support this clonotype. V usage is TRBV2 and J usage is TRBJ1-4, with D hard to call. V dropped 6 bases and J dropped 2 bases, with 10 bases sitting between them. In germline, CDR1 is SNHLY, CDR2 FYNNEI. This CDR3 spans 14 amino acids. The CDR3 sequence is CASSPATTNEKLFF. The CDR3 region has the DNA TGTGCCAGCAGCCCGGCGACGACTAATGAAAAACTGTTTTTT.